The clone carrying this TCR beta chain turned up a few times. The antigen remains unidentified. This CDR3 is built from 14 residues. The V end was cut by 1 base, the J end by 5 bases, with 8 bases between. CDR1 is SGHTA and CDR2 is FQGTGA in the germline V gene. The record originates from a study of T-cell memory formation after mild COVID-19. About the research overall: The two donors had largely donor-specific TCR clusters.

TCRdb processed the 5' RACE reads anew with MiXCR; each CDR3 protein has one entry. The sample lists a few hundred thousand distinct CDR3 sequences; under 25% were seen once. General study points: The authors left the SARS-CoV-2 specificity of second-wave clones peaking on day 37 unconfirmed. Contracting clones from day 15 to 85 had balanced CD4/CD8; later expanders favoured CD4+. Contracting CD4+ clones lay largely in CM and EM, with CD8+ ones residing in EMRA.

Sequenced: PBMCs or a T cell subset sorted from them (not recorded which). The chain uses TRBV7-3 and TRBJ2-2, with D possibly matching TRBD2 (6 bases). The clonotype was recovered from an adult woman who had mild COVID-19 (a few samples of this study predate the infection). Cell type and time point are not known. CDR3 coding DNA: TGTGCCAGCAGCTTAATTGGGGGGACCGGGGAGCTGTTTTTT. Residues: CASSLIGGTGELFF.